The following is a T cell receptor beta chain sequence with its context. This sample stems from a study of T cell changes during pregnancy in multiple sclerosis. Assay: immunoSEQ multiplex PCR; the TCRdb copy retains only in-frame clones and omits some. The table lists 25,000 to 35,000 clones, about 93% of them singletons. The germline CDR1 and CDR2 sequences are SQVTM and ANQGSEA. The V and J ends lost 4 bases and 10 bases respectively, with 14 bases between them. CDR3 length: 12 residues. The sample consisted of CD8+ T cells from peripheral blood mononuclear cells, taken before pregnancy. The chain uses TRBV29-1 and TRBJ2-1; D may be TRBD2 (6 bases). The TCR comes from a female donor with multiple sclerosis, enrolled in a pregnancy study. The CDR3, as DNA: TGCAGCGTTGGAGGGCTCGCGGGGGAGCAGTTCTTC. Translated: CSVGGLAGEQFF.